This T cell receptor beta chain comes out of a study of Ad26.COV2.S vaccination and SARS-CoV-2 variants. Repertoires were generated with immunoSEQ multiplex PCR, while TCRdb's copy carries only in-frame clones and drops some. Among 300,000 to 450,000 clones listed, just over 90% were seen once. Trimming took off 5 bases at V and 7 bases at J, with 6 bases between the two ends. CDR1 and CDR2 from the germline V gene are KGHSH and LQKENI. CDR3 length: 12 residues. Overall study results and limits: Spike-specific TCR breadth was greater in vaccine than placebo recipients. Assessments of TCR breadth and depth may have underestimated the total T cell responses. Vaccinated and placebo-treated recipients had similar non-spike TCR breadth. A substantial breadth of spike-specific CD8+ and CD4+ T cell responses after vaccination has been reported.

On this clone: The antigen is not known.

The receptor was derived from a human donor who had recovered from COVID-19. Material: peripheral blood, obtained after recovery from COVID-19. This chain connects TRBV18 to TRBJ1-6, with D unresolved. The CDR3 nucleotides are TGTGCCAGCTCAGAAGAGAATTCACCCCTCCACTTT. This sequence encodes CASSEENSPLHF.